This T cell receptor beta chain was captured by sequencing in a study of response to subunit inactivated influenza vaccine. J gave up 4 bases and V 4 bases, and 6 bases lay outside the gene matches. From germline, CDR1 is SGHNT and CDR2 YYREEE (reference sequence). The length of the CDR3 is 14 residues. This clonotype has more than one count but fewer than ten. TCRdb reprocessed the RT-PCR reads with MiXCR, giving one entry per CDR3 protein. Found here are a few hundred thousand distinct CDR3 sequences, 21% of them singletons; the top ten hold roughly 10%. The V call is TRBV5-4, the J call TRBJ2-3; 7 bases line up with TRBD1. Source: PBMCs from blood, taken less than 22 months after vaccination. The source is a man in his fifties or sixties who received an inactivated influenza vaccine. The CDR3 bases are TGTGCCAGCAGCAAGGACAGGAATTCAGATACGCAGTATTTT. Its protein is CASSKDRNSDTQYF. Looking up the rest from reference TRBV5-4 and TRBJ2-3 gives the full variable domain: ETGVTQSPTHLIKTRGQQVTLRCSSQSGHNTVSWYQQALGQGPQFIFQYYREEENGRGNFPPRFSGLQFPNYSSELNVNALELDDSALYLCASSKDRNSDTQYFGPGTRLTVL.